This T cell receptor beta chain is from a study of T-cell memory formation after mild COVID-19 (dated by TCRdb to the early 2020s). As for the study more broadly: TCR sequence clusters from the two donors were found to be largely donor specific. T-cell clones expanding and contracting after mild COVID-19 in a couple of donors were tracked by longitudinal TCRalpha and TCRbeta repertoire sequencing. The cohort comprised two young, previously healthy adult volunteers, one female and one male.

On the study overall, not on this receptor specifically: Whether the second-wave clones peaking on day 37 were SARS-CoV-2 specific was not confirmed. The study included only two mild cases, and larger cohorts that include severe cases with pre-infection samples were judged to be necessary. Balanced CD4/CD8 phenotypes were observed for clones contracting from day 15 to 85, whereas a bias towards CD4+ was observed for a second wave of clones expanding from day 15 to 37. Contracting CD4+ clones appeared mostly in the CM and EM memory subsets, whereas CD8+ clones were enriched in EMRA. Some responding clones were detected in pre-infection memory, which suggested that pre-existing cross-reactive memory T cells had joined the SARS-CoV-2 response.

With regard to this clonotype: This clone's antigen is unknown. No base-level quality is on record; no much larger clone is a single base apart.

Instrument used: Illumina NovaSeq 6000. Using 5'RACE with constant-segment primers, TCRalpha and TCRbeta cDNA libraries were constructed, with sample barcodes and unique molecular identifiers added in the process. RNA was extracted from every sample with Trizol reagent. Libraries were amplified in two PCR steps, with a second sample barcode and Illumina TruSeq adapters added in the second step. Libraries were sequenced on an Illumina NovaSeq with 2 x 150 bp paired-end reads. On the authors' methods: The reads were demultiplexed and collapsed into UMI-guided consensus sequences using migec v1.2.7. Using mixcr v2.1.11, the UMI consensuses were aligned to TRA and TRB V and J templates and assembled into clonotypes. A clonotype was counted as expanded or contracted only if both edgeR and NoisET called the change significant, with noise models trained on biological replicates. For edgeR calls, the thresholds were a false discovery rate-adjusted p below 0.01 and a log2 fold-change of 1. As an exploratory analysis of dynamics, max-normalized trajectories of the 1000 most abundant clonotypes were examined by PCA with hierarchical clustering. Separately sequenced CD4+ and CD8+ repertoires were used to assign a CD4 or CD8 phenotype to each responding clone. Using fastp trimming at Q25 and MiXCR clonotype assembly, TCRdb reanalyzed the public sequencing data and kept in-frame beta chains. Rows are combined by CDR3 protein, so each entry shows the most common genes and DNA. The V and J calls, along with clone size, are taken from TCRdb and not from the paper's own processing. This sample has some 150,000 distinct CDR3 sequences in its table, and approximately 5.7% of those were observed once. In total, the top ten clones hold 2% to 2.5% of the sample.

Including cysteine and phenylalanine, the CDR3 has 15 amino acids. The sequence is cut down to CDR3 DNA, 45 bases in frame from base 1. CDR1 SNHLY and CDR2 FYNNEI were looked up in the germline V gene. A distance of 13 bases separates the germline ends of V and J, which lose 5 bases and 2 bases respectively. PBMCs were isolated by Ficoll-Paque density gradient centrifugation. The receptor's source is an adult woman who had mild COVID-19 (a few samples of this study predate the infection). The sample titles of this study are shuffled in the database, so cell type and time point are left out; the donor was told from shared clones. The specimen was PBMCs or a T cell subset sorted from them (not recorded which). The chain uses TRBV2 and TRBJ1-5, and possibly TRBD1, on 5 matching bases. The CDR3 region has the sequence CASSRQTIRNQPQHF. The bases are TGTGCCAGCAGTAGACAGACGATCCGCAATCAGCCCCAGCATTTT.